One and the same sample provided the 5 T cell receptor beta chains below, sequenced in a study of blood T cell repertoires in COVID-19. Sequencing was performed with immunoSEQ multiplex PCR; in TCRdb, only in-frame clones are kept and a portion is missing. The sample has about 180,000 clones; roughly 83% are singletons. Specimen: peripheral blood. The receptor set was obtained from a human donor in a cohort sampled during active COVID-19.

This clone was counted many times. The chain has TRBV9 and TRBJ2-7; D is uncertain. Germline lookup yields CDR1 SGDLS and CDR2 YYNGEE. The CDR3 runs 15 residues. V lost 0 bases and J 0 bases, leaving 10 bases between the germline ends. DNA for the CDR3: TGTGCCAGCAGCGTAGGAACTTTATCCTCCTACGAGCAGTACTTC. It encodes CASSVGTLSSYEQYF.

V gene TRBV3-1 (or the pseudogene TRBV3-2) combines with J gene TRBJ2-7, with no clear D. V lost 2 bases and J lost 0, with 5 bases in between. The germline V gene has CDR1 LGHDT and CDR2 YNNKEL (reference sequence). There are 13 residues in the CDR3. DNA of the CDR3: TGTGCCAGCAGCCAATCGGTCTCCTACGAGCAGTACTTC. This encodes CASSQSVSYEQYF.

V and J are TRBV7-2 and TRBJ2-7, with 10 bases aligning to TRBD1. This CDR3 contains 14 residues. V was pared by 7 bases and J by 4 bases, with 7 bases of the junction left unmatched. Germline CDR1 is SGHTA and CDR2 is FQGNSA. CDR3 in DNA: TGTGCCAGCATCCGACAGGGGGCCATTTACGAGCAGTACTTC. This sequence encodes CASIRQGAIYEQYF.

The rearrangement uses TRBV6-5 and TRBJ2-7; D is possibly TRBD2 (5 bases). Trimming pared 2 bases from V and 0 bases from J, leaving 14 bases between. This CDR3 is 16 amino acids long. Germline lookup yields CDR1 MNHEY and CDR2 SVGAGI. For the CDR3, the DNA is TGTGCCAGCAGTTACACCCTTGGCCGGGGCTCCTACGAGCAGTACTTC. As protein: CASSYTLGRGSYEQYF.

This clone was counted a few times. CDR3 residues: CASSYSRTGGDEQFF. In DNA form, the CDR3 reads TGTGCCAGCAGTTACTCCCGGACAGGGGGCGATGAGCAGTTCTTC. J is TRBJ2-1 and V is TRBV6-2 or TRBV6-3; 11 positions match TRBD1. The CDR3 length is 15 residues. Germline CDR1 MNHEY, CDR2 SVGEGT. Trimming at V came to 0 bases and at J to 8 bases, leaving 3 bases not matched to a gene.